The clone carrying this TCR beta chain is a singleton in its sample. Its antigen is unidentified. This sample is drawn from a study of T cell responses to AZD1222 COVID-19 vaccine. Broader study findings: Repertoire collection took place solely once the T cell response had peaked. Spike-specific TCRs gained breadth and depth after people received two AZD1222 doses.

Measured with immunoSEQ multiplex PCR; TCRdb has only the in-frame clones, and not every one. This table has about 150,000 clones, approximately 86% appearing once. The sequencing used peripheral blood, collected after recovery from COVID-19. The sequence derives from an adult who had recovered from COVID-19.

CDR3 coding DNA: TGTGCCAGTACCCTGGACAGGCGGAACACTGAAGCTTTCTTT. Its translation: CASTLDRRNTEAFF. The V call is TRBV19, the J call TRBJ1-1; 7 nucleotides match TRBD1. J gave up 1 base and V 7 bases, and 6 bases lay outside the gene matches. The CDR3 length is 14 residues. Germline lookup yields CDR1 LNHDA and CDR2 SQIVND (reference sequence).